One sample yielded the 29 T cell receptor beta chains listed below, sequenced in a study of response to subunit inactivated influenza vaccine. TCRdb re-called the RT-PCR reads through MiXCR, storing one row per CDR3 protein. This table has about 500,000 distinct CDR3 sequences, 15% to 20% appearing once. The sample in question was CD4+ T cells sorted from PBMCs, obtained around 25 months after vaccination. All receptors come from a man between 50 and 70 years old who received an inactivated influenza vaccine.

The chain recombines TRBV12-3 or TRBV12-4 with TRBJ2-3; TRBD1 matches 7 bases. Trimming at V came to 7 bases and at J to 2 bases, leaving 6 bases not matched to a gene. This CDR3 comprises 14 residues. CDR3 sequence reads: CASTNRGNTDTQYF. CDR3 nucleotides: TGTGCCAGCACCAACAGGGGCAACACAGATACGCAGTATTTT.

In this sample, this clonotype turned up once. A much larger clone differs by one base, so this may be a read error. V is TRBV12-3 or TRBV12-4 and J is TRBJ1-5; the D gene is possibly TRBD1 (6 bases). The J call is doubtful: the DNA matches TRBJ2-3 better. The CDR3 contains 14 residues. The CDR3 here is CASRPTGFNQPQYF. CDR3 coding DNA: TGTGCCAGCAGACCTACAGGGTTCAATCAGCCCCAGTATTTT.

The table lists this clonotype with a few counts. The rearrangement uses TRBV5-1 and TRBJ2-1, with TRBD2 matching 8 bases. Trimming removed 0 bases from V and 6 bases from J; junction bases left unmatched: 11. The CDR3 totals 17 residues. Germline assignment: CDR1 SGHRS and CDR2 YFSETQ. DNA of the CDR3: TGCGCCAGCAGCTTGGGGGGCAGCGGGAGTGCTGCCAATGAGCAGTTCTTC. As protein: CASSLGGSGSAANEQFF.

This clonotype has just a few counts. V gene TRBV7-2 combines with J gene TRBJ2-7; D ambiguous. This CDR3 has 12 amino acids. Germline V gene sequence: CDR1 SGHTA, CDR2 FQGNSA. V shed 1 base and J shed 5 bases, with 6 bases lying between them. As DNA, the CDR3 is TGTGCCAGCAGCTTAGATATAAACGAGCAGTACTTC. Its protein product is CASSLDINEQYF.

This clonotype was seen a few times. V and J are TRBV6-1 and TRBJ2-7; D possibly corresponds to TRBD1 (6 bases). V lost 6 bases and J lost 7, with 16 bases in between. The CDR3 runs 13 residues. Germline loops: CDR1 MNHNS, CDR2 SASEGT. The CDR3, as DNA: TGTGCCAGCAGATGGGACAAGGTCGGAGAGCAGTACTTC. Protein product: CASRWDKVGEQYF.

The chain has TRBV12-3 or TRBV12-4 and TRBJ1-4; D unclear. V was pared by 5 bases and J by 5 bases, with 18 bases between. The length of the CDR3 is 16 residues. The CDR3 here is CASSPLMGFGNEKLFF. The CDR3 region has the DNA TGTGCCAGCAGTCCCCTGATGGGGTTCGGAAATGAAAAACTGTTTTTT.

This clonotype was detected only a few times. The V gene is TRBV29-1, the J gene TRBJ2-7; 11 bases are shared with TRBD2. The CDR3 covers 14 residues. The germline CDR1 and CDR2 sequences are SQVTM and ANQGSEA. J lost 6 bases, V lost 5 bases, and 9 bases had no gene match. This chain's CDR3 is CSVTSGRPRGEQYF. CDR3 bases: TGCAGCGTTACTAGCGGGAGACCTCGCGGCGAGCAGTACTTC.

This clonotype appeared a few times. The genes are TRBV20-1 and TRBJ1-5; D uncertain. The V end lost 7 bases, the J end lost 2 bases, and 12 bases lay between the germline ends. Germline V gene lookup returns CDR1 DFQATT and CDR2 SNEGSKA (reference sequence). CDR3 size: 13 residues. The CDR3 DNA is TGCAGTGGGGCAGAAGGTGGCAATCAGCCCCAGCATTTT. This gives the protein CSGAEGGNQPQHF.

The chain links TRBV6-2 or TRBV6-3 to TRBJ2-1, with 9 bases that match TRBD1. The CDR3 runs to 15 residues. Germline CDR1 MNHEY, CDR2 SVGEGT. V dropped 7 bases and J dropped 5; count of bases not matched to a gene: 9. CDR3 loop: CASTPLGQGNNEQFF. CDR3 in DNA: TGTGCCAGCACCCCCCTGGGACAGGGAAACAATGAGCAGTTCTTC.

The chain links TRBV28 to TRBJ1-5, with D unresolved. Germline V CDR1 and CDR2: MDHEN, SYDVKM. With 6 bases removed from V and 1 base from J, the gap between germline ends came to 13 bases. This CDR3 contains 15 residues. As DNA, the CDR3 is TGTGCCAGCAGCCCTTTCCAGGAAAGCAATCAGCCCCAGCATTTT. As protein: CASSPFQESNQPQHF.

This clonotype was counted only a few times. The chain has TRBV18 and TRBJ2-3; D perhaps matches TRBD2 (6 bases). The V end was cut by 2 bases, the J end by 6 bases, with 12 bases between. This CDR3 has 14 amino acids. Germline CDR1 and CDR2: KGHSH and LQKENI. CDR3 sequence (DNA): TGTGCCAGCTCACCATGGCGGGACGCCGATACGCAGTATTTT. Protein product: CASSPWRDADTQYF.

This clonotype was detected a few times. The V call is TRBV4-1, the J call TRBJ1-2; D not certain. The CDR3 is made up of 16 amino acids. V was clipped by 1 base and J by 4 bases, with 16 bases between them. Germline lookup yields CDR1 MGHRA and CDR2 YSYEKL. The CDR3 protein is CASSQGSLVDLYGYTF. For the CDR3, the DNA is TGCGCCAGCAGCCAAGGAAGTTTGGTAGACCTCTATGGCTACACCTTC.

The V gene is TRBV3-1, the J gene TRBJ2-1, with 9 bases matching TRBD2. Unmatched junction bases numbered 7, after V lost 0 bases and J lost 13 bases. The germline CDR1 and CDR2 sequences are LGHDT and YNNKEL (reference sequence). The CDR3 extends over 14 amino acids. CDR3 DNA sequence: TGTGCCAGCAGCCAAGACCAAAAAGCGGGGGGCCAGTTCTTC. Its translation is CASSQDQKAGGQFF.

This rearrangement joins TRBV6-2 or TRBV6-3 to TRBJ2-1; D is possibly TRBD2 (6 bases). CDR1 and CDR2 from the germline V gene are MNHEY and SVGEGT. The CDR3 covers 12 residues. Trimming stripped 5 bases from V and 12 bases from J, with 14 bases between. CDR3 DNA sequence: TGTGCCAGCAGTCAGACTAGTTTTCGGCAGTTCTTC. Amino acids: CASSQTSFRQFF.

The chain links TRBV6-4 to TRBJ1-2; D is uncertain. The CDR3 runs to 13 residues. The V gene's germline CDR1 is MRHNA and CDR2 SNTAGT. The V gene lost 3 bases and the J gene lost 8 bases, with 13 bases spanning the gap. The CDR3 DNA reads as TGTGCCAGCAGTGATTCGGGTATTCGAGGCTACACCTTC. This translates into CASSDSGIRGYTF.

V gene TRBV14 combines with J gene TRBJ2-7, with 9 bases identical to TRBD1. J lost 4 bases, V lost 1 base, and 2 bases had no gene match. Germline-derived CDR1 and CDR2 are SGHDN and FVKESK. The CDR3 runs to 14 residues. The CDR3: CASSQGDRAYEQYF. CDR3 DNA: TGTGCCAGCAGCCAAGGGGACAGGGCGTACGAGCAGTACTTC.

The gene calls are TRBV20-1 and TRBJ2-7; D is perhaps TRBD2 (5 bases). The CDR3 is made up of 14 amino acids. Germline CDR1 and CDR2: DFQATT and SNEGSKA (reference sequence). V lost 6 bases, J lost 3 bases, and 18 bases lay in between. CDR3 in amino acids: CSAPPEGLYYEQYF. The CDR3 DNA reads TGCAGTGCCCCCCCCGAAGGACTCTACTACGAGCAGTACTTC.

The chain joins TRBV29-1 to TRBJ2-3; 10 bases line up with TRBD2. CDR1 is SQVTM and CDR2 is ANQGSEA in the germline V gene. The CDR3 contains 16 residues. Trimming cost V 0 bases and J 4 bases; bases outside gene matches: 7. The CDR3 reads CSVEDQLAGVPDTQYF. The DNA for the CDR3 is TGCAGCGTTGAAGATCAGCTAGCGGGAGTTCCAGATACGCAGTATTTT.

The chain carries TRBV14 and TRBJ1-1; TRBD1 might be the D (5 bases). The germline CDR1 and CDR2 sequences are SGHDN and FVKESK. The CDR3 spans 13 residues. V dropped 6 bases and J dropped 1 base, with 9 bases sitting between them. CDR3 sequence: CASRRQQNTEAFF. The CDR3 nucleotides are TGTGCCAGCAGACGACAGCAGAACACTGAAGCTTTCTTT. Supplemented by reference TRBV14 and TRBJ1-1, the full variable domain reads EAGVTQFPSHSVIEKGQTVTLRCDPISGHDNLYWYRRVMGKEIKFLLHFVKESKQDESGMPNNRFLAERTGGTYSTLKVQPAELEDSGVYFCASRRQQNTEAFFGQGTRLTVV.

This clonotype has ten or more counts. The chain joins TRBV4-2 to TRBJ2-3; maybe TRBD2 (5 bases). V dropped 2 bases and J dropped 3 bases, with 15 bases sitting between them. CDR3 size: 16 residues. Germline loops: CDR1 LGHNA, CDR2 YNFKEQ. This CDR3 is CASSQPLVPDTDTQYF. In DNA form, the CDR3 reads TGTGCCAGCAGCCAACCACTAGTCCCGGATACAGATACGCAGTATTTT.

This clonotype was seen many times. This chain links TRBV12-3 or TRBV12-4 with TRBJ1-5, with D unresolved. V lost 3 bases to trimming and J lost 0 bases, with 9 bases between them. The CDR3 is made up of 15 amino acids. CDR3 nucleotide sequence: TGTGCCAGCAGTTTCTCGGGAAATAGCAATCAGCCCCAGCATTTT. It encodes CASSFSGNSNQPQHF.

This clonotype has at least ten counts. J is TRBJ2-1 and V is TRBV5-5, with 7 positions matching TRBD2. Trimming cost V 0 bases and J 0 bases; bases outside gene matches: 3. Germline V gene lookup returns CDR1 SGHKS and CDR2 YYEKEE (reference sequence). CDR3 length: 16 residues. The chain's CDR3 is CASSLVAGISYNEQFF. The CDR3 region has the DNA TGTGCCAGCAGCTTGGTAGCGGGTATCTCCTACAATGAGCAGTTCTTC.

V and J are TRBV12-3 or TRBV12-4 and TRBJ2-2, with D tentatively TRBD1 or TRBD2 (7 bases each). The V and J ends lost 9 bases and 6 bases respectively, with 20 bases between them. The CDR3 is 15 residues long. CDR3 in amino acids: CASSPQGGASGELFF. The CDR3 DNA sequence: TGTGCCAGTAGTCCCCAGGGGGGGGCATCCGGGGAGCTGTTTTTT.

The V gene is TRBV7-9, the J gene TRBJ1-3; a weak D match, TRBD1 (5 bases). Germline-derived CDR1 and CDR2 are SEHNR and FQNEAQ (reference sequence). The V and J ends lost 5 bases and 0 bases respectively, with 11 bases between them. CDR3 size: 15 residues. The CDR3 nucleotides read TGTGCCAGCAGCCCCCGACAGCACTCTGGAAACACCATATATTTT. Amino acids: CASSPRQHSGNTIYF.

The table lists this clonotype with a count of one. The rearrangement joins TRBV6-2 or TRBV6-3 to TRBJ2-7, with a weak D call TRBD1 (5 bases). The V end lost 2 bases, the J end lost 5 bases, and 10 bases lay between the germline ends. Germline loops: CDR1 MNHEY, CDR2 SVGEGT. The CDR3 has 13 residues. CDR3 sequence reads: CASSYLRAHEQYF. The CDR3 DNA reads TGTGCCAGCAGTTACCTCAGGGCCCACGAGCAGTACTTC.

This chain joins TRBV18 and TRBJ1-2; D unresolved. Germline V gene data show CDR1 as KGHSH and CDR2 as LQKENI. The CDR3 extends over 14 amino acids. V was trimmed by 3 bases and J by 4 bases, leaving 12 bases between them. The DNA of the CDR3 is TGTGCCAGCTCACCGGGCCTGACGGCCTATGGCTACACCTTC. Its protein product is CASSPGLTAYGYTF.

This clonotype was found a few times. The chain combines TRBV15 with TRBJ2-7, with a tentative D call TRBD1 (6 bases). Germline V gene data show CDR1 as LNHNV and CDR2 as YYDKDF (reference sequence). Trimming removed 0 bases at V and 5 bases at J, with 14 bases between. CDR3 length: 15 amino acids. The CDR3 DNA reads as TGTGCCACCAGCAGAGATGGGACACAGGTGGACGAGCAGTACTTC. The encoded protein is CATSRDGTQVDEQYF.

This rearrangement joins TRBV5-1 to TRBJ2-1; TRBD1 matches at 10 bases. V was clipped by 7 bases and J by 9 bases; unmatched bases: 13. This CDR3 spans 15 amino acids. Germline V gene lookup returns CDR1 SGHRS and CDR2 YFSETQ. The CDR3 protein is CASYPGTGEYGEQFF. CDR3 DNA sequence: TGCGCCAGCTACCCAGGGACAGGGGAATACGGTGAGCAGTTCTTC.

In its sample, this clonotype was seen a few times. This chain uses TRBV10-3 with TRBJ2-7; 11 nucleotides match TRBD1. The germline V gene encodes CDR1 ENHRY and CDR2 SYGVKD. V gave up 5 bases and J gave up 5 bases; unmatched junction bases: 8. The CDR3 has 15 residues. CDR3 in DNA: TGTGCCATCAGTCGGGGGACAGGGGGATTTAACGAGCAGTACTTC. It encodes CAISRGTGGFNEQYF.